This T cell receptor (beta chain) was recovered during a study of blood T cell repertoires in COVID-19. The CDR3 runs 14 residues. V was pared by 0 bases and J by 4 bases, with 10 bases between. CDR1 is SGHNT, CDR2 YYREEE, per germline (reference sequence). This clone showed up just once. Profiled with immunoSEQ multiplex PCR; TCRdb holds only in-frame clones, not every one. The sample lists 300,000 to 400,000 clones, around nine tenths occurring once. This receptor was taken from a woman aged 65 to 85 with COVID-19, enrolled during active disease. The V gene is TRBV5-4, the J gene TRBJ1-2; tentatively, D is TRBD1 (5 bases). Sequenced material: peripheral blood. The CDR3 region is CASSLANQGYGYTF. The CDR3 DNA reads TGTGCCAGCAGCTTGGCCAATCAGGGCTATGGCTACACCTTC.